These 10 T cell receptor beta chains share one sample of origin, sequenced in a study of beta chain features in type 1 diabetes (dated by TCRdb to about 2018). Libraries were made using the immunoSEQ multiplex PCR assay. The entire amount of isolated RNA was reverse transcribed using the High Capacity cDNA Reverse Transcription Kit, so the sequenced TCRB transcripts were expressed ones. TCRdb limited this immuneACCESS table to in-frame rearrangements with V and J called. A share of clones is missing; checked studies link under half to unresolved V genes, and the rest is unexplained. Here the sample has fewer than 250,000 clones; around 68% occur a single time. The top ten clonotypes cover approximately 0.053% of the sample. The specimen was naive CD4+ T cells from blood. The label giving this sample's cell subset or site can be read as: true naive CD4+ T cells. These receptor sequences come from a man aged 25 to 45 in good health.

This clone was picked up one time. J is TRBJ2-7 and V is TRBV25-1; 8 nucleotides align to TRBD2. The germline gives CDR1 MGHDK, CDR2 SYGVNS. This CDR3 contains 16 residues. Trimming took 6 bases from V and 3 from J; bases not matched to a gene: 13. Here the CDR3 DNA reads TGTGCCAGCAGCACAAGACATAGCGGGGCTAACTACGAGCAGTACTTC. Translated: CASSTRHSGANYEQYF.

This chain joins TRBV13 and TRBJ2-5, with D possibly being TRBD2 (5 bases). Trimming shortened V by 3 bases and J by 2 bases, and 7 bases separated the two germline ends. CDR3 length equals 13 residues. In germline, CDR1 is PRHDT, CDR2 FYEKMQ (reference sequence). The CDR3 DNA reads as TGTGCCAGCAGCTTCCCGGGACAAGAGACCCAGTACTTC. Amino acid sequence: CASSFPGQETQYF. Variable domain in full (rest from reference TRBV13 and TRBJ2-5): AAGVIQSPRHLIKEKRETATLKCYPIPRHDTVYWYQQGPGQDPQFLISFYEKMQSDKGSIPDRFSAQQFSDYHSELNMSSLELGDSALYFCASSFPGQETQYFGPGTRLLVL.

The gene calls are TRBV25-1 and TRBJ2-5; 10 bases fit TRBD2. Germline V gene sequence: CDR1 MGHDK, CDR2 SYGVNS. The CDR3 covers 16 residues. The V and J ends lost 6 bases and 1 base, in that order; junction bases with no gene match: 8. The CDR3 sequence: CASSQGLAALQETQYF. In DNA, the CDR3 is TGTGCCAGCAGCCAAGGACTAGCGGCTCTCCAAGAGACCCAGTACTTC.

The rearrangement joins TRBV27 to TRBJ2-7; TRBD2 agrees at 7 bases. This CDR3 has 14 amino acids. V lost 8 bases, J lost 2 bases, and 9 bases stayed unmatched. Germline assignment: CDR1 MNHEY and CDR2 SMNVEV (reference sequence). The chain's CDR3 is CASSSPGGTYEQYF. CDR3 DNA: TGTGCCAGCTCTTCTCCGGGGGGAACCTACGAGCAGTACTTC.

As regards this clone: The same CDR3 is also encoded by other DNA sequences in this sample. The rearrangement joins TRBV20-1 to TRBJ2-7; D unclear. Germline CDR1 is DFQATT and CDR2 is SNEGSKA (reference sequence). The CDR3 consists of 11 residues. V was shortened by 1 base and J by 4 bases, with 5 bases between the two germline ends. CDR3 amino acids: CSARGGYEQYF. CDR3 sequence (DNA): TGCAGTGCTAGAGGGGGATACGAGCAGTACTTC.

Notes on this clone: Other DNA sequences in this specimen translate into the identical CDR3. The chain uses TRBV5-1 and TRBJ2-5; a possible D gene is TRBD1 (5 bases). This CDR3 has 13 residues. V lost 0 bases, J lost 2 bases, and 5 bases lay in between. Germline V gene sequence: CDR1 SGHRS, CDR2 YFSETQ. CDR3 amino acids: CASSLGQQETQYF. The CDR3 DNA follows: TGCGCCAGCAGCTTGGGACAGCAAGAGACCCAGTACTTC.

The J gene is TRBJ2-1, the V gene TRBV2; TRBD1 is a possible D gene (7 bases). Germline CDR1 and CDR2: SNHLY and FYNNEI. V was cut by 8 bases and J by 6 bases, with 14 bases left in between. The CDR3 extends over 13 amino acids. This CDR3 is CASGGDSFNEQFF. The CDR3 nucleotides read TGTGCCAGCGGAGGGGACAGCTTCAATGAGCAGTTCTTC.

The chain employs TRBV14 and TRBJ1-1; no firm D call. With 5 bases removed from V and 2 bases from J, the gap between germline ends came to 3 bases. The CDR3 extends over 11 amino acids. The germline CDR1 and CDR2 sequences are SGHDN and FVKESK. This CDR3 is CASSANTEAFF. DNA of the CDR3: TGTGCCAGCAGCGCAAACACTGAAGCTTTCTTT.

V is TRBV25-1 and J is TRBJ2-7, with D possibly being TRBD2 (6 bases). Germline values: CDR1 MGHDK, CDR2 SYGVNS. The CDR3 covers 14 residues. With 8 bases removed from V and 2 bases from J, the gap between germline ends came to 16 bases. As DNA, the CDR3 is TGTGCCAGCGGACCCCACGGGACTGCCTACGAGCAGTACTTC. This gives the protein CASGPHGTAYEQYF.

The chain links TRBV29-1 to TRBJ2-5; perhaps TRBD2 as D (6 bases). Trimming shortened V by 8 bases and J by 4 bases, and 14 bases separated the two germline ends. This CDR3 is built from 12 residues. Per the germline V gene, CDR1 is SQVTM and CDR2 is ANQGSEA. CDR3 sequence reads: CSWRGGGETQYF. DNA for the CDR3: TGCAGCTGGAGGGGTGGAGGAGAGACCCAGTACTTC. Complete variable domain (other parts from reference TRBV29-1 and TRBJ2-5): SAVISQKPSRDICQRGTSLTIQCQVDSQVTMMFWYRQQPGQSLTLIATANQGSEATYESGFVIDKFPISRPNLTFSTLTVSNMSPEDSSIYLCSWRGGGETQYFGPGTRLLVL.